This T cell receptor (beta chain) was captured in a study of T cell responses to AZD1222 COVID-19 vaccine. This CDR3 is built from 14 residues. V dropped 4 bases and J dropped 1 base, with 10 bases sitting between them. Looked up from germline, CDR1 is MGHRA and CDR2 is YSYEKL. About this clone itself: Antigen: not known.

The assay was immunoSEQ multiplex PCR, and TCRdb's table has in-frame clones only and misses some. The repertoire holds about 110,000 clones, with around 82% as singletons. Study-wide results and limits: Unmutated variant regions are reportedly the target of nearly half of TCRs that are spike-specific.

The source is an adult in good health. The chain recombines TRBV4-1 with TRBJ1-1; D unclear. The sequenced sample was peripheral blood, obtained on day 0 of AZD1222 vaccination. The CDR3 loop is CASSPLRQNTEAFF. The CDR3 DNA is TGCGCCAGCAGCCCCCTGAGGCAGAACACTGAAGCTTTCTTT.